This record concerns one TCR beta chain sequence. Other nucleotide sequences in the sample specify the same CDR3. This sample is drawn from a study of blood T cell repertoires in COVID-19. Trimming removed 2 bases at V and 4 bases at J, with 18 bases between. Germline CDR1 and CDR2: SEHNR and FQNEAQ (reference sequence). This CDR3 spans 16 amino acids. In the study's own analysis: How many nucleated cells were present was estimated from reference gene primer amplification. Clones were read by immunoSEQ multiplex PCR, and TCRdb kept only the in-frame ones, dropping some. The D gene and trimming were derived from the DNA, and the V and J assignments and clone size from that table. Of 110,000 or so clones listed, about four fifths were seen once; the top ten hold about 10%.

The specimen sequenced was peripheral blood. The chain combines TRBV7-9 with TRBJ2-7, with D tentatively TRBD1 (6 bases). The clonotype comes from a human donor in a cohort sampled during active COVID-19. The DNA of the CDR3 is TGTGCCAGCAGCTTATCTACAGGGTTCCTTAGGTACGAGCAGTACTTC. Translation: CASSLSTGFLRYEQYF.